Listed below are T cell receptor beta chains from one sample, sequenced in a study of blood T cell repertoires in COVID-19. Sequencing used immunoSEQ multiplex PCR; TCRdb keeps in-frame clones, though not all of them. The sample has some 200,000 clones; about 90% are singletons. The sequenced sample was peripheral blood. The receptor source for this set is a man between 18 and 35 years old with active or convalescent COVID-19. Each CDR3 is given with its conserved first and last residue. D genes are given only for firm matches. Size is stated for part of the rows, as once, few or many counts, or as a class when the clone is expanded.

clone_size	d_call	v_call	j_call	cdr3_nt	cdr3_aa
NA	TRBD1	TRBV2	TRBJ2-5	TGTGCCAGCACCGCTCGGGACAGCCAAGAGACCCAGTACTTC	CASTARDSQETQYF
NA	NA	TRBV29-1	TRBJ1-1	TGCAGCGTTGAAGATCGCCCCCCTCGGGGGGCCGCTTTCTTT	CSVEDRPPRGAAFF
NA	NA	TRBV28	TRBJ2-7	TGTGCCAGCAGTTGGCAAAGCGCGCATACCTACGAGCAGTACTTC	CASSWQSAHTYEQYF
NA	NA	TRBV11-1	TRBJ1-1	TGTGCCAGCAGTTACGGGGGAAACACTGAAGCTTTCTTT	CASSYGGNTEAFF
NA	NA	TRBV6-5	TRBJ1-5	TGTGCCAGCAGCGTAACAGGATATAGCAATCAGCCCCAGCATTTT	CASSVTGYSNQPQHF
NA	TRBD1	TRBV29-1	TRBJ1-6	TGCAGCGTTAGCGGACAGGGGGCAAGAGAATCCTATAATTCACCCCTCCACTTT	CSVSGQGARESYNSPLHF
few	NA	TRBV7-2	TRBJ1-2	TGTGCCAGCAGCTCTACAGACGGATTTGGTGACTACACCTTC	CASSSTDGFGDYTF
NA	NA	TRBV28	TRBJ2-7	TGTGCCAGCAGTTTAGGGCCCACAGGGTCCTACGAGCAGTACTTC	CASSLGPTGSYEQYF
NA	TRBD2	TRBV3-1/TRBV3-2	TRBJ2-7	TGTGCCAGCAGCCAAGGGAGCGGGAGGTCCGAGCAGTACTTC	CASSQGSGRSEQYF
NA	NA	TRBV20-1	TRBJ2-3	TGCAGTGCTCACACAGATACGCAGTATTTT	CSAHTDTQYF
NA	NA	TRBV7-9	TRBJ2-7	TGTGCCAGCAGACCAGGGACTTCCTACGAGCAGTACTTC	CASRPGTSYEQYF
NA	NA	TRBV27	TRBJ1-6	TGTGCCAGCAGCCTCCTCCAGGGGTGGGATTCACCCCTCCACTTT	CASSLLQGWDSPLHF
NA	TRBD2	TRBV9	TRBJ2-7	TGTGCCAGCAGCGGGGGACTAGGGATCTACGAGCAGTACTTC	CASSGGLGIYEQYF
few	NA	TRBV27	TRBJ2-1	TGTGCCAGCAGGGGAGACCCCTACAATGAGCAGTTCTTC	CASRGDPYNEQFF
NA	TRBD1	TRBV10-3	TRBJ1-2	TGTGCCATCAGGGGACAGGACCCCCGAGGCTACACCTTC	CAIRGQDPRGYTF
NA	TRBD1	TRBV30	TRBJ2-5	TGTGCCTGGAGTTCCCTCAGGGGGCTTGTGACCCAGTACTTC	CAWSSLRGLVTQYF
once	TRBD2	TRBV29-1	TRBJ2-3	TGCAGCGTTGAAGATCGGGGGGGGAATCGAGATACGCAGTATTTT	CSVEDRGGNRDTQYF
once	NA	TRBV19	TRBJ2-7	TGTGCCAGTAGCCTACAGGCCGGCTCCTACGAGCAGTACTTC	CASSLQAGSYEQYF
NA	NA	TRBV7-6	TRBJ2-3	TGTGCCAGCAGCCCCCGGCCTACTAGCACAGGGGCAGATACGCAGTATTTT	CASSPRPTSTGADTQYF
NA	NA	TRBV19	TRBJ2-1	TGTGCCAGTAAGGGGGAGACGACCTACAATGAGCAGTTCTTC	CASKGETTYNEQFF
NA	NA	TRBV18	TRBJ2-7	TGTGCCAGCTCACCGCCAGGATTCTACGAGCAGTACTTC	CASSPPGFYEQYF
NA	NA	TRBV24-1	TRBJ2-1	TGTGCCACCAGTGGAGCGGGCAGGAGCTCCTACAATGAGCAGTTCTTC	CATSGAGRSSYNEQFF
NA	TRBD2	TRBV7-2	TRBJ2-7	TGTGCCAGCAGCCCCCACCTAGCGGGAGGCGCCTACGAGCAGTACTTC	CASSPHLAGGAYEQYF
once	NA	TRBV2	TRBJ2-5	TGTGCCAGCAGTGAACTCCCGCGGAGACAAGAGACCCAGTACTTC	CASSELPRRQETQYF
once	NA	TRBV27	TRBJ1-1	TGTGCCAGCAGTTTATCACCAGGCAGCAACACTGAAGCTTTCTTT	CASSLSPGSNTEAFF
NA	TRBD2	TRBV5-1	TRBJ2-3	TGCGCCAGCAGCTTGTTGCGGGAGTGGTCAGATACGCAGTATTTT	CASSLLREWSDTQYF
NA	NA	TRBV6-1	TRBJ1-2	TGTGCCAGCAGTGAATCCTCGAACACCGTTAACTATGGCTACACCTTC	CASSESSNTVNYGYTF
NA	TRBD2	TRBV10-3	TRBJ2-1	TGTGCCATCAGTGGGCGACTAGCGGGAGGAAGGGGAGGGTCCTACAATGAGCAGTTCTTC	CAISGRLAGGRGGSYNEQFF
NA	NA	TRBV4-1	TRBJ1-3	TGCGCCACAAGGAGGGTTTCAAACACCATATATTTT	CATRRVSNTIYF
NA	NA	TRBV5-6	TRBJ2-1	TGTGCCAGCAGTATGAGGGACTGGCGGAATGAGCAGTTCTTC	CASSMRDWRNEQFF
NA	TRBD2	TRBV10-3	TRBJ2-1	TGTGCCATCAGTGAGCCCCGGGGTTCCAGCGGGAGGGCCGACTACAATGAGCAGTTCTTC	CAISEPRGSSGRADYNEQFF
NA	NA	TRBV30	TRBJ1-4	TGTGCCTGGAGAGACCCCCTGGACCCGGACAGTGAAAAACTGTTTTTT	CAWRDPLDPDSEKLFF
NA	NA	TRBV15	TRBJ2-2	TGTGCCACCAGACATCAAGGGGAAAGGGCCGGGGAGCTGTTTTTT	CATRHQGERAGELFF
NA	NA	TRBV28	TRBJ1-2	TGTGCCAGCAGTAAGACGCAGGGCGCCTATGGCTACACCTTC	CASSKTQGAYGYTF
NA	TRBD1	TRBV11-3	TRBJ2-6	TGTGCCAGCAGCCAGGGGTCCGGGACAGGCCAATTGCAAGGGGCCAACGTCCTGACTTTC	CASSQGSGTGQLQGANVLTF
NA	TRBD2	TRBV18	TRBJ2-7	TGTGCCAGCTCACCATCCTCGGGACTAGCGGATTACGAGCAGTACTTC	CASSPSSGLADYEQYF
NA	NA	TRBV7-8	TRBJ2-1	TGTGCCAGCAGCTTAGATGCGGTTTGGGACAATGAGCAGTTCTTC	CASSLDAVWDNEQFF
NA	TRBD1	TRBV2	TRBJ1-6	TGTGCCAGCAGTGACAGGGGGCTTGGTAATTCACCCCTCCACTTT	CASSDRGLGNSPLHF
NA	NA	TRBV9	TRBJ2-1	TGTGCCAGCAGCGAGGACTCGCGCAATGAGCAGTTCTTC	CASSEDSRNEQFF
NA	NA	TRBV7-9	TRBJ1-1	TGTGCCAGCAGCTTAGATCACGGGGTGAACACTGAAGCTTTCTTT	CASSLDHGVNTEAFF
NA	NA	TRBV20-1	TRBJ1-2	TGCAGTGCTAGTGTAGCGAGGGCCAACTATGGCTACACCTTC	CSASVARANYGYTF
NA	NA	TRBV13	TRBJ2-7	TGTGCCAGCAGCTCTATCCGCCTCTACGAGCAGTACTTC	CASSSIRLYEQYF
NA	TRBD1	TRBV2	TRBJ2-5	TGTGCCAGCAGTCAAGACAGGGCCCAAGAGACCCAGTACTTC	CASSQDRAQETQYF
NA	TRBD2	TRBV5-6	TRBJ2-2	TGTGCCAGCAGCTTGGGGTGGACTAGCGGGAGGGCAAACACCGGGGAGCTGTTTTTT	CASSLGWTSGRANTGELFF
few	TRBD1	TRBV25-1	TRBJ2-6	TGTGCCAGCAGTAGAGAGACAGGGGGCCCTGGGGCCAACGTCCTGACTTTC	CASSRETGGPGANVLTF
NA	NA	TRBV18	TRBJ1-4	TGTGCCAGCTCACCGACACAGGCTTCGACTAATGAAAAACTGTTTTTT	CASSPTQASTNEKLFF
few	TRBD2	TRBV7-9	TRBJ2-3	TGTGCCAGCAGCTTCGGGACTAGCGTGGCAGATACGCAGTATTTT	CASSFGTSVADTQYF
NA	NA	TRBV14	TRBJ2-1	TGTGCCAGCAGCCAAGACAGTGGGAGGTACAATGAGCAGTTCTTC	CASSQDSGRYNEQFF
NA	TRBD2	TRBV19	TRBJ2-1	TGTGCCAGTAGTCTTGGACTAGCGGGAGTGTCCTACAATGAGCAGTTCTTC	CASSLGLAGVSYNEQFF
NA	NA	TRBV7-8	TRBJ1-4	TGTGCCAGCAGCCGAACGACATTAAGTGAAAAACTGTTTTTT	CASSRTTLSEKLFF
NA	NA	TRBV29-1	TRBJ2-7	TGCAGCGTTACAGGGAGCTCCTACGAGCAGTACTTC	CSVTGSSYEQYF
NA	NA	TRBV19	TRBJ1-2	TGTGCCAGTAGCCTGGTCGGGGGAGGCTATGGCTACACCTTC	CASSLVGGGYGYTF
NA	NA	TRBV3-1/TRBV3-2	TRBJ1-1	TGTGCCAGCAGCCTAACGGGCACTGAAGCTTTCTTT	CASSLTGTEAFF
few	NA	TRBV10-3	TRBJ2-1	TGTGCCATCAGTGAAGTCCCGAGTAATGAGCAGTTCTTC	CAISEVPSNEQFF
NA	TRBD1	TRBV6-5	TRBJ1-1	TGTGCCAGCAAATCCGGGACAGAAAACACTGAAGCTTTCTTT	CASKSGTENTEAFF